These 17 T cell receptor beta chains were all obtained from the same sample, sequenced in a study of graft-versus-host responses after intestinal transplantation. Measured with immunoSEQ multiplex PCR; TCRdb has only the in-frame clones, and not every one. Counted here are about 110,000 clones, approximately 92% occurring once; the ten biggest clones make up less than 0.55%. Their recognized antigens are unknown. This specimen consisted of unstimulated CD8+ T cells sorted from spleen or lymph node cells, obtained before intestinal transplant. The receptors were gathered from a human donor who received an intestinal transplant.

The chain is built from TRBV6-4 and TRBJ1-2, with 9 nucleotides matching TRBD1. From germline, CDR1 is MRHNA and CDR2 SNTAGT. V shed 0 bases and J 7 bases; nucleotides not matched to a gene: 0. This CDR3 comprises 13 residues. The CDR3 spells CASSDSTGGGYTF. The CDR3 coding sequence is TGTGCCAGCAGTGACTCGACAGGGGGTGGCTACACCTTC.

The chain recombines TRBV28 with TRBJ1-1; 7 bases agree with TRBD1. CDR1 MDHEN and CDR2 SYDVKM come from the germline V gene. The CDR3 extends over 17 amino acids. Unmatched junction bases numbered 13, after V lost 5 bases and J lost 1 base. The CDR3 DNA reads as TGTGCCAGCAGTATTCTTGCCCTGACAGGGCGGAACACTGAAGCTTTCTTT. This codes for CASSILALTGRNTEAFF.

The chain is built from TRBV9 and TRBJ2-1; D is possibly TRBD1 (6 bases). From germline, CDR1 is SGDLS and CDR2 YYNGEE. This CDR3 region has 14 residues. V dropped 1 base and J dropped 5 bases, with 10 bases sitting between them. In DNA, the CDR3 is TGTGCCAGCAGCGTACGAGAGGGGGACAATGAGCAGTTCTTC. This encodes CASSVREGDNEQFF.

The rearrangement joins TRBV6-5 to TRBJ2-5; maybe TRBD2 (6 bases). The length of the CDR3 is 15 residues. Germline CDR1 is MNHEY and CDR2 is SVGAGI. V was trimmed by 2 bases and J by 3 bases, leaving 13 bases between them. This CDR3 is CASSYMRLGKETQYF. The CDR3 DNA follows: TGTGCCAGCAGTTACATGAGACTAGGAAAAGAGACCCAGTACTTC.

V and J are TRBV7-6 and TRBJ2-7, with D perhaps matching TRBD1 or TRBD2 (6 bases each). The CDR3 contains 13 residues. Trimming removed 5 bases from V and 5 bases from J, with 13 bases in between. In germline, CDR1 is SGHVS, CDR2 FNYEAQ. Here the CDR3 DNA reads TGTGCCAGCAGCGGGGGGCCTAGCGACGAGCAGTACTTC. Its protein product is CASSGGPSDEQYF.

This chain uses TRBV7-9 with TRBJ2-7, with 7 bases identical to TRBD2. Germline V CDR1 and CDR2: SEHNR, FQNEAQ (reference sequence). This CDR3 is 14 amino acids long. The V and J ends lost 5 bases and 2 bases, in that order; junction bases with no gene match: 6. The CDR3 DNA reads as TGTGCCAGCAGCCCAAGCGGGACTCCCTACGAGCAGTACTTC. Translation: CASSPSGTPYEQYF.

The CDR3 DNA follows: TGCAGCGTTTATGGTTTTGTAGGGGGGACAGGGAGCTCCTACGAGCAGTACTTC. This gives the protein CSVYGFVGGTGSSYEQYF. The chain combines TRBV29-1 with TRBJ2-7; 9 bases fit TRBD1. V shed 5 bases, J shed 0 bases, and the junction held 17 bases outside the gene matches. This CDR3 spans 18 amino acids. Germline CDR1 SQVTM, CDR2 ANQGSEA.

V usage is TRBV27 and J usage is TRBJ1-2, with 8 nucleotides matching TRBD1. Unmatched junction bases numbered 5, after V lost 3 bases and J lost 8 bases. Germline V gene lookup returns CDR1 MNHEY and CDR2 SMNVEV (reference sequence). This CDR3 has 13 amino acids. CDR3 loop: CASSFSGGHGYTF. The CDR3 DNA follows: TGTGCCAGCAGTTTCTCAGGGGGCCACGGCTACACCTTC.

CDR3 in DNA: TGTGCCAGCAGCCTCGGGGCGGTCCCCTACAATGAGCAGTTCTTC. Translation gives CASSLGAVPYNEQFF. The chain carries TRBV7-8 and TRBJ2-1; tentatively, D is TRBD1 or TRBD2 (5 bases each). This CDR3 spans 15 amino acids. V was cut by 5 bases and J by 2 bases, with 13 bases left in between. Germline CDR1 reads SGHVS; CDR2 reads FQNEAQ.

CDR3 sequence: CSVEGDRETDTQYF. The CDR3, as DNA: TGCAGCGTTGAAGGGGACAGGGAAACAGATACGCAGTATTTT. The chain is built from TRBV29-1 and TRBJ2-3; the match to TRBD1 covers 9 bases. In germline, CDR1 is SQVTM, CDR2 ANQGSEA. V trimming: 1 base; J trimming: 3 bases; junction bases outside the gene matches: 2. The CDR3 covers 14 residues.

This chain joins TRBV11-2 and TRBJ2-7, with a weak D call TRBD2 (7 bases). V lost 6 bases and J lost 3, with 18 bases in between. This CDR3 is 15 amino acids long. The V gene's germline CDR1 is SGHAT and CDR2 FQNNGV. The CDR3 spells CASSPARGGFYEQYF. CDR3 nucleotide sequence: TGTGCCAGCAGTCCAGCGAGGGGGGGCTTCTACGAGCAGTACTTC.

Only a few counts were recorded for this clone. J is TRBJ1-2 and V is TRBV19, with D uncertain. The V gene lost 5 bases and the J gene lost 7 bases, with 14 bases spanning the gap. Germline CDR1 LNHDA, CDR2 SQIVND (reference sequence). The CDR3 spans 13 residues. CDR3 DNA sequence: TGTGCCAGTAGTGCCCACACGTCCGGTGGCTACACCTTC. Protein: CASSAHTSGGYTF.

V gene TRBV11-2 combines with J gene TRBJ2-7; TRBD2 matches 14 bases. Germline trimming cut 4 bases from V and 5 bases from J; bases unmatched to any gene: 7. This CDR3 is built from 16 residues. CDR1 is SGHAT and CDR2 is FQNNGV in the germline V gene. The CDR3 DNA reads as TGTGCCAGCAGCTCGAGGACTAGCGGGAGGTTCCACGAGCAGTACTTC. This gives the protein CASSSRTSGRFHEQYF.

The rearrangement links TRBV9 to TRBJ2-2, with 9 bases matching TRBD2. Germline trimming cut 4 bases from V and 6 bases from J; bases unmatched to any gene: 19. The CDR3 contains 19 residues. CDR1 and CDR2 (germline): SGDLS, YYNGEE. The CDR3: CASSPRPGMASGASGELFF. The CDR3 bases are TGTGCCAGCAGCCCCCGCCCGGGAATGGCTAGCGGGGCGTCCGGGGAGCTGTTTTTT.

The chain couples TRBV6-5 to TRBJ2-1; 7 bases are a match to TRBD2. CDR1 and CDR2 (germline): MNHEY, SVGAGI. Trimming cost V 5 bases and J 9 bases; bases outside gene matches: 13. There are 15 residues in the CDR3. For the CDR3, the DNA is TGTGCCAGCAGTCCCTCCTTGCGGGAGTATACTGAGCAGTTCTTC. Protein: CASSPSLREYTEQFF.

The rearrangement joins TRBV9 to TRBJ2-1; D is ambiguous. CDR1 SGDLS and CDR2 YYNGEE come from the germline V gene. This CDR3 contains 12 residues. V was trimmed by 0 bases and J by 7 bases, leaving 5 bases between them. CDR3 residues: CASSVDQNEQFF. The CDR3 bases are TGTGCCAGCAGCGTAGATCAGAATGAGCAGTTCTTC.

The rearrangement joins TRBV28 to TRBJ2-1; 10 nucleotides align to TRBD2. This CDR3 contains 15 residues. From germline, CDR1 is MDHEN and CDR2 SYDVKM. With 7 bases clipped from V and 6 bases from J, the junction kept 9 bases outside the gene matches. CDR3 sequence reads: CASILAGAGPNEQFF. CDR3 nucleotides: TGTGCCAGCATTCTAGCGGGAGCCGGCCCCAATGAGCAGTTCTTC.